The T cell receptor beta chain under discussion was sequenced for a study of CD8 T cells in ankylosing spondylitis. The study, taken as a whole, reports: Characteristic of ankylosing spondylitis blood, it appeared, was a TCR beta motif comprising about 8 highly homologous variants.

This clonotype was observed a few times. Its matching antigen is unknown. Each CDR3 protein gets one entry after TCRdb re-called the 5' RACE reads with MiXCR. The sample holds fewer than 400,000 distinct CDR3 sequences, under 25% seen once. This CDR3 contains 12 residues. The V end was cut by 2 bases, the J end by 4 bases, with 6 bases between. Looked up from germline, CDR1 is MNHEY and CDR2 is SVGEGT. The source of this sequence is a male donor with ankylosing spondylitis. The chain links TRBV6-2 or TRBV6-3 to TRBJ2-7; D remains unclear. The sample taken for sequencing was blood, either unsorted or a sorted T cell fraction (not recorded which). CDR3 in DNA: TGTGCCAGCAGTTACCCCGTATACGAGCAGTACTTC. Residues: CASSYPVYEQYF.